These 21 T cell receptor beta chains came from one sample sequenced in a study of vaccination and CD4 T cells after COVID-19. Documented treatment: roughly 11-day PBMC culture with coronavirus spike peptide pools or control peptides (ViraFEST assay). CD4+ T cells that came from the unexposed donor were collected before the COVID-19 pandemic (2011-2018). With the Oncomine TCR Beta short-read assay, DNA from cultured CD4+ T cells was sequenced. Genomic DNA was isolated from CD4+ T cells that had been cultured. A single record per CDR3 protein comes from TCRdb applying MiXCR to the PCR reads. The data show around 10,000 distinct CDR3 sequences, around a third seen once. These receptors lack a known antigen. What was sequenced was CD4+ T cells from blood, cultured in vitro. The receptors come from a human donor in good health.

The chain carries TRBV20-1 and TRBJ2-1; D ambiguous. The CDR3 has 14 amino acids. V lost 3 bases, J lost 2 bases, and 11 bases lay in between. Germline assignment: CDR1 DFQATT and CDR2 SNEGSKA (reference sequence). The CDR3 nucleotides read TGCAGTGCTAGGCCCCCAGATACCTACAATGAGCAGTTCTTC. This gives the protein CSARPPDTYNEQFF.

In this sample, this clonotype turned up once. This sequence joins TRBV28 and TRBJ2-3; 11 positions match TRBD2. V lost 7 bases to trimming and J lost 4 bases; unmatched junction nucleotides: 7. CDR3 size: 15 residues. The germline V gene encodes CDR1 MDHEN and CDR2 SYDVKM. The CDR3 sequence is CASKTSGIAADTQYF. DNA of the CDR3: TGTGCCAGCAAGACTAGCGGGATAGCGGCAGATACGCAGTATTTT.

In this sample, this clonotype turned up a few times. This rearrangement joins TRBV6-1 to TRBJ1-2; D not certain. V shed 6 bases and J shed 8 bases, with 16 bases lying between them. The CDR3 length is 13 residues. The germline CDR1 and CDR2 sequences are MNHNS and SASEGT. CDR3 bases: TGTGCCAGCAGCCCACGAAAGGGCTGGGGCTACACCTTC. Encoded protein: CASSPRKGWGYTF.

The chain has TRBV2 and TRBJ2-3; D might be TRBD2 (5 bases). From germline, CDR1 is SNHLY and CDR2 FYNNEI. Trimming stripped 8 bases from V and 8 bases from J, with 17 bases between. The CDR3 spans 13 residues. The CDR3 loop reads CASGRAPRVTQYF. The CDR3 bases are TGTGCCAGCGGGCGGGCCCCGAGGGTTACGCAGTATTTT. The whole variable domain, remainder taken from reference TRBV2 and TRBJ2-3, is EPEVTQTPSHQVTQMGQEVILRCVPISNHLYFYWYRQILGQKVEFLVSFYNNEISEKSEIFDDQFSVERPDGSNFTLKIRSTKLEDSAMYFCASGRAPRVTQYFGPGTRLTVL.

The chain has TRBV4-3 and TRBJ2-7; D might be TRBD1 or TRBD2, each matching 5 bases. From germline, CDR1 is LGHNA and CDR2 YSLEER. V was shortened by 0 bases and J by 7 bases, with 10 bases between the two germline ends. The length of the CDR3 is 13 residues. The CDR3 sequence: CASSQDGGSEQYF. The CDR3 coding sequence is TGCGCCAGCAGCCAAGATGGGGGATCTGAGCAGTACTTC.

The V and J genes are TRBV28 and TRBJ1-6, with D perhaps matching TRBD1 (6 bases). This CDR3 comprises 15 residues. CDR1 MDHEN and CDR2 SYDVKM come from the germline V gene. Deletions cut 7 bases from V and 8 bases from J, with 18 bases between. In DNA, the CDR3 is TGTGCCAGCACAACAGGGTTGGGCAAATATTCACCCCTCCACTTT. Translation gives CASTTGLGKYSPLHF. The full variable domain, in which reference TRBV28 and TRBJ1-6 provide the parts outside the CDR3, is DVKVTQSSRYLVKRTGEKVFLECVQDMDHENMFWYRQDPGLGLRLIYFSYDVKMKEKGDIPEGYSVSREKKERFSLILESASTNQTSMYLCASTTGLGKYSPLHFGNGTRLTVT.

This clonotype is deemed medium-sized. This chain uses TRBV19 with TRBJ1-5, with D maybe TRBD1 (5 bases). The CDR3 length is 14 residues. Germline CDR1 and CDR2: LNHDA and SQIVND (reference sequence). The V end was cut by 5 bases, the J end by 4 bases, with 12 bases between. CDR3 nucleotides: TGTGCCAGTAGTTTAAACGGGGGGAATCAGCCCCAGCATTTT. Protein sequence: CASSLNGGNQPQHF.

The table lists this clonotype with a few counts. CDR3: CASSWTSGRGGSTDTQYF. The CDR3, as DNA: TGTGCCAGCAGCTGGACTAGCGGGAGAGGTGGAAGCACAGATACGCAGTATTTT. The genes are TRBV7-9 and TRBJ2-3; TRBD2 matches at 13 bases. Germline lookup yields CDR1 SEHNR and CDR2 FQNEAQ (reference sequence). Germline trimming cut 4 bases from V and 0 bases from J; bases unmatched to any gene: 7. The CDR3 runs 18 residues.

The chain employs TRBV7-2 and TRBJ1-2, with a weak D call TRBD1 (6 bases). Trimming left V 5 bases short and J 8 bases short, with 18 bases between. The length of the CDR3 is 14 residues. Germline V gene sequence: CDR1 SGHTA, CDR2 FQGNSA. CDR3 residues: CASSRTGGREGYTF. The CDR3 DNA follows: TGTGCCAGCAGCCGCACCGGGGGGCGTGAGGGCTACACCTTC. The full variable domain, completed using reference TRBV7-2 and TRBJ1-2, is GAGVSQSPSNKVTEKGKDVELRCDPISGHTALYWYRQSLGQGLEFLIYFQGNSAPDKSGLPSDRFSAERTGGSVSTLTIQRTQQEDSAVYLCASSRTGGREGYTFGSGTRLTVV.

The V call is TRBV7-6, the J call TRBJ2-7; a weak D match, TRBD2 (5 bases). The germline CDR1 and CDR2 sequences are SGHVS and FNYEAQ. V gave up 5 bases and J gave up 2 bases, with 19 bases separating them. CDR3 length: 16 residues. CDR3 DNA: TGTGCCAGCAGCGGAGGCGTCCAGATCGGGGCCTACGAGCAGTACTTC. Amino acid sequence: CASSGGVQIGAYEQYF. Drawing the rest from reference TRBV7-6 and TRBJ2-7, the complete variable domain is GAGVSQSPRYKVTKRGQDVALRCDPISGHVSLYWYRQALGQGPEFLTYFNYEAQQDKSGLPNDRFSAERPEGSISTLTIQRTEQRDSAMYRCASSGGVQIGAYEQYFGPGTRLTVT.

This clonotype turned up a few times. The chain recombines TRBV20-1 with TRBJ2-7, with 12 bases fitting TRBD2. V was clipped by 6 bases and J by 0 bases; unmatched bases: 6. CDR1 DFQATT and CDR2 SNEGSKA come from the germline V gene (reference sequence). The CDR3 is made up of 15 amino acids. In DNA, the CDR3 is TGCAGTGCCATTGGGACTAGCGGGTTCTCCTACGAGCAGTACTTC. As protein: CSAIGTSGFSYEQYF.

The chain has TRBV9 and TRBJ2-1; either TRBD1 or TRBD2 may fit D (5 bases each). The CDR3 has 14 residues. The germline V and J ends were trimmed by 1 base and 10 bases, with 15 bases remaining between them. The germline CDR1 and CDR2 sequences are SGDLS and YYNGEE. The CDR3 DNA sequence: TGTGCCAGCAGCGTAATCGCGGGTTCAGGGGAGCAGTTCTTC. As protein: CASSVIAGSGEQFF.

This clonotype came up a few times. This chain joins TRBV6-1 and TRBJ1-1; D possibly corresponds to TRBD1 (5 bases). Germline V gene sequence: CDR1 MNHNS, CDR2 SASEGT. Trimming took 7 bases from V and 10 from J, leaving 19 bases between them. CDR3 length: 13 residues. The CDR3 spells CASTRDGGKRAFF. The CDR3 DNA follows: TGTGCCAGCACCCGGGACGGGGGGAAGAGAGCTTTCTTT.

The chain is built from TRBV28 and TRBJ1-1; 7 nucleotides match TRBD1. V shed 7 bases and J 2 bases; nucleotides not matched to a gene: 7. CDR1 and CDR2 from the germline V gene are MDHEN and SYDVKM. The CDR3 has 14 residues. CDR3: CASIEGAGNTEAFF. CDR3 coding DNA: TGTGCCAGCATCGAGGGGGCGGGTAACACTGAAGCTTTCTTT.

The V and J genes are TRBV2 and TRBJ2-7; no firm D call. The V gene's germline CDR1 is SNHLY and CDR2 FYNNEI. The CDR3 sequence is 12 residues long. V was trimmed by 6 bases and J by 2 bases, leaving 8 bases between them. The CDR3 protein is CASRQVAYEQYF. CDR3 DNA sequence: TGTGCCAGCAGACAAGTTGCCTACGAGCAGTACTTC.

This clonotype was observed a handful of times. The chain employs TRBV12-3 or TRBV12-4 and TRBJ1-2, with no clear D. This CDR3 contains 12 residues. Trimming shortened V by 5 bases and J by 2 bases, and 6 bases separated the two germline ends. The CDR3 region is CASSRKNYGYTF. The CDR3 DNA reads TGTGCCAGCAGTCGGAAAAACTATGGCTACACCTTC.

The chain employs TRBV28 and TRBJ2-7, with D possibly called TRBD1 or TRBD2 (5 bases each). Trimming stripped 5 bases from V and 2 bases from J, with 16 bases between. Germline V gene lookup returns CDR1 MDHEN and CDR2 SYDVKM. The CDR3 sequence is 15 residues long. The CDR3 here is CASSPPGRLAYEQYF. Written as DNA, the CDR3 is TGTGCCAGCAGTCCGCCGGGACGTTTAGCCTACGAGCAGTACTTC.

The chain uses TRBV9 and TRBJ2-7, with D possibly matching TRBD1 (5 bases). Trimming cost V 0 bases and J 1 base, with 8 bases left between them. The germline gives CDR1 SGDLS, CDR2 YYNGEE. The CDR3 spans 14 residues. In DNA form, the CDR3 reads TGTGCCAGCAGCGTAGGGGCAGGGTCCTACGAGCAGTACTTC. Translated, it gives CASSVGAGSYEQYF.

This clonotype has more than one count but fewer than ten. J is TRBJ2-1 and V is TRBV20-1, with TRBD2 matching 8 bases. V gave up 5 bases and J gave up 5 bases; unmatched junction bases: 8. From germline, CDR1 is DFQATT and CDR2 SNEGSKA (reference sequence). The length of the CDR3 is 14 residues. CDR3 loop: CSALGTSVDNEQFF. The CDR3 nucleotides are TGCAGTGCTCTCGGGACTAGTGTCGACAATGAGCAGTTCTTC.

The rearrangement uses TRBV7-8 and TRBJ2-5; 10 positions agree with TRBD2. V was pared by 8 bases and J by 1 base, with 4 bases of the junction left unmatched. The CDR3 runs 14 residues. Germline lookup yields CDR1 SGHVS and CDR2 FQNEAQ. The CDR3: CASLKREGQETQYF. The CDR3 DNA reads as TGTGCCAGCCTTAAGCGGGAGGGCCAAGAGACCCAGTACTTC.

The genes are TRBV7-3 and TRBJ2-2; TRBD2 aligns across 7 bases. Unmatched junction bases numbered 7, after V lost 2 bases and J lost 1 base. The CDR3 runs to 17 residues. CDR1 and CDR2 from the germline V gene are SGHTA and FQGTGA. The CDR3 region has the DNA TGTGCCAGCAGCTTATTGTCCGGACTAGAGAACACCGGGGAGCTGTTTTTT. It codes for CASSLLSGLENTGELFF.